This T cell receptor (beta chain) was retrieved from a study of T cell responses to AZD1222 COVID-19 vaccine. Germline V lookup: CDR1 MNHEY, CDR2 SVGAGI. This CDR3 is 14 amino acids long. The junction had 6 bases not matched to a gene; V was cut back by 6 bases and J by 6 bases. The table came from immunoSEQ multiplex PCR; TCRdb's copy has only in-frame clones and leaves some out. The sample yields about 110,000 clones, roughly nine tenths seen once. V usage is TRBV6-5 and J usage is TRBJ1-2, with TRBD1 matching over 11 bases. This TCR was sampled from an adult in good health. This specimen was peripheral blood, taken on day 0 of MenACWY control vaccination. The DNA of the CDR3 is TGTGCCAGCAGCCGGACAGGGGGCGGAGATGGCTACACCTTC. Amino acid sequence: CASSRTGGGDGYTF.